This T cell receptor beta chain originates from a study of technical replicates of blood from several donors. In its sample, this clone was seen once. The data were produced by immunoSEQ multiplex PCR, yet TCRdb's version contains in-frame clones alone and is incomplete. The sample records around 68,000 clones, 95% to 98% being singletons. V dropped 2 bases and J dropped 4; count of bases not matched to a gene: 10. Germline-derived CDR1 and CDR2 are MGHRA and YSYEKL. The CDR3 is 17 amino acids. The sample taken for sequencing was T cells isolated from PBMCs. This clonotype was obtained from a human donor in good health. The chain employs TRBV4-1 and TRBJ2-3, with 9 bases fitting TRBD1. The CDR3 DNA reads TGCGCCAGCAGCCAAACCGCTACAGGGGGCGTAGCAGATACGCAGTATTTT. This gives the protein CASSQTATGGVADTQYF.